These T cell receptor beta chains were read from a single sample in a study of T cells in localized non-small cell lung cancer. Repertoires were generated with immunoSEQ multiplex PCR, while TCRdb's copy carries only in-frame clones and drops some. The table lists roughly 4,000 clones, approximately 25% of them singletons. Here the sequenced sample was lung tumor tissue, taken before any cancer treatment. Receptors were obtained from a woman aged 40-70 years with stage I lung adenocarcinoma. Both conserved end residues are part of each CDR3. The order of the fields is CDR3 DNA, CDR3 protein, J gene, V gene, clone size, D gene. The D gene is left open where the match is weak. For some rows the clone size is stated as once, few or many, or as a class when expanded; others skip it.

TGCGCCAGCAGCCATATGCAGGTGTGGACAGGGAGTGAGAGGGGTGAAAAACTGTTTTTT CASSHMQVWTGSERGEKLFF TRBJ1-4 TRBV4-1 - TRBD1
TGTGCCAGCAGCCTACCCCCAAGGGGGCTGGGAACCGGGGAGCTGTTTTTT CASSLPPRGLGTGELFF TRBJ2-2 TRBV11-3 many TRBD1
TGTGCCAGCAGCTTGAAAGGAAACACAGATACGCAGTATTTT CASSLKGNTDTQYF TRBJ2-3 TRBV11-3 large -
TGTGCCAGCAGCCCATGGGACAGTCCCTACGAGCAGTACTTC CASSPWDSPYEQYF TRBJ2-7 TRBV11-3 few TRBD1
TGTGCCAGCAGTTTATGGGGACTAGCGGGGGTGGAAGAGACCCAGTACTTC CASSLWGLAGVEETQYF TRBJ2-5 TRBV28 - TRBD2
TGTGCCAGCAGTTATTCTAGCGGGGGGCCCCAGGAGACCCAGTACTTC CASSYSSGGPQETQYF TRBJ2-5 TRBV6-8 few TRBD2
TGTGCCAGCAGCTCCGGACTAGCGGGGGTCAATGAGCAGTTCTTC CASSSGLAGVNEQFF TRBJ2-1 TRBV11-3 large TRBD2
TGTGCCAGTAGGGAGTACCTGAACACTGAAGCTTTCTTT CASREYLNTEAFF TRBJ1-1 TRBV19 few -
TGCGCCAGCAGCACGGAGGGTTCAACTAATGAAAAACTGTTTTTT CASSTEGSTNEKLFF TRBJ1-4 TRBV5-1 - -
TGCGCCAGCAGCACGGGGACAGAAAGAAACACCATATATTTT CASSTGTERNTIYF TRBJ1-3 TRBV5-1 - TRBD1
TGTGCCATCGGGGTGGGACAGGGTGGGGAAAAACTGTTTTTT CAIGVGQGGEKLFF TRBJ1-4 TRBV28 few TRBD1
TGTGCCAGCAGCCCAGGGGTCGAGACCCAGTACTTC CASSPGVETQYF TRBJ2-5 TRBV28 - -
TGTGCCAGTAGTATACAGGGCGTCTCCTACGAGCAGTACTTC CASSIQGVSYEQYF TRBJ2-7 TRBV19 once -
TGTGCCAGTACCATCGGGGCACTGGGTGAAAAACTGTTTTTT CASTIGALGEKLFF TRBJ1-4 TRBV19 few -
TGCGCCAGCAGCCCCTCCGGACAGGGGGTCGGTGGCTACACCTTC CASSPSGQGVGGYTF TRBJ1-2 TRBV5-1 once TRBD1
TGTGCCTGGAGCCGTTTGGGCGAGCAGTACTTC CAWSRLGEQYF TRBJ2-7 TRBV30 few -
TGTGCAAGCGGTACAGGGACGACCACAGATACGCAGTATTTT CASGTGTTTDTQYF TRBJ2-3 TRBV6-8 few -